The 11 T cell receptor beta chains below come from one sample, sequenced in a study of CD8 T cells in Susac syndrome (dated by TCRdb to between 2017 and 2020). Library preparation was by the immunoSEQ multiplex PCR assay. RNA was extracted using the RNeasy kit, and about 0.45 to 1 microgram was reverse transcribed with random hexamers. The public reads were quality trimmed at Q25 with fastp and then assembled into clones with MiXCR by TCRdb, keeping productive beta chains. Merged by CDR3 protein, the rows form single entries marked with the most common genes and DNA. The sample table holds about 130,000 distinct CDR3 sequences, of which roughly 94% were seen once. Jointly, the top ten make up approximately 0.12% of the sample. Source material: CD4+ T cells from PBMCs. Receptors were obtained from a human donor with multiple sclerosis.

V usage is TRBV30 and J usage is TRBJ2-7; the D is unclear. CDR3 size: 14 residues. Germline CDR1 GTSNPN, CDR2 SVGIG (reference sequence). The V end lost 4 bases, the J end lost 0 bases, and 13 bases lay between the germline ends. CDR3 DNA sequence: TGTGCCTGGACGCAGGCATCCTTCTCCTACGAGCAGTACTTC. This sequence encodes CAWTQASFSYEQYF.

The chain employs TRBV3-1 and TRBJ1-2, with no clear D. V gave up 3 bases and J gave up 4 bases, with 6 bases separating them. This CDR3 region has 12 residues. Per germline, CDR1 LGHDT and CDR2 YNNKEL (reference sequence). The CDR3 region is CASSQQFYGYTF. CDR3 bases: TGTGCCAGCAGCCAGCAGTTCTATGGCTACACCTTC.

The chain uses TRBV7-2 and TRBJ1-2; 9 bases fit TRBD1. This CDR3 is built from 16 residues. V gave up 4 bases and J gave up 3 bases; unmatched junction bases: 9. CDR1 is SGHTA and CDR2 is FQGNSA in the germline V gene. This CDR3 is CASSSKDRGSYYGYTF. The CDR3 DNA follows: TGTGCCAGCAGCTCCAAGGACAGGGGATCGTACTATGGCTACACCTTC.

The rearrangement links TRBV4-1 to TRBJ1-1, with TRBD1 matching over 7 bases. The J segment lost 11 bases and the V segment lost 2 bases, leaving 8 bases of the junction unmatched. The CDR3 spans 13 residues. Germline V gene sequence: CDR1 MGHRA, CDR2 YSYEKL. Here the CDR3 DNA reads TGCGCCAGCAGCCAATTCTACCAGGGGGAGGCTTTCTTT. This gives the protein CASSQFYQGEAFF.

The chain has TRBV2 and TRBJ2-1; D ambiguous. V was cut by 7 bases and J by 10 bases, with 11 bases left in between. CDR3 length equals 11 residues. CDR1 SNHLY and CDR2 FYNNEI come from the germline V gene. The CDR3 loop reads CASTRRGEQFF. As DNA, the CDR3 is TGTGCCAGCACCCGGCGTGGGGAGCAGTTCTTC.

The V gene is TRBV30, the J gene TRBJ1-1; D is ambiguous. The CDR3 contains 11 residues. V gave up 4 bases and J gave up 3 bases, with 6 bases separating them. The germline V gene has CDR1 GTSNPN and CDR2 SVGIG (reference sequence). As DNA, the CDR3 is TGTGCCTGGATAGGGTACACTGAAGCTTTCTTT. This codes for CAWIGYTEAFF.

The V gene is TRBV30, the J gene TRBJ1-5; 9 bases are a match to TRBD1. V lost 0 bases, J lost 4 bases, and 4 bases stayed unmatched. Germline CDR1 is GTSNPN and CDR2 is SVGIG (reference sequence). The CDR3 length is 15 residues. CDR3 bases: TGTGCCTGGAGTGTACCGGACAGGGGAAATCAGCCCCAGCATTTT. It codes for CAWSVPDRGNQPQHF.

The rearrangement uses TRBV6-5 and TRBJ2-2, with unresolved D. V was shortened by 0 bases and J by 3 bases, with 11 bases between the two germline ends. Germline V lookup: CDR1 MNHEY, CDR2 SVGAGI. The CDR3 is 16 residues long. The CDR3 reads CASSYSIQRDTGELFF. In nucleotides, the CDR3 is TGTGCCAGCAGTTACTCGATTCAGCGCGACACCGGGGAGCTGTTTTTT.

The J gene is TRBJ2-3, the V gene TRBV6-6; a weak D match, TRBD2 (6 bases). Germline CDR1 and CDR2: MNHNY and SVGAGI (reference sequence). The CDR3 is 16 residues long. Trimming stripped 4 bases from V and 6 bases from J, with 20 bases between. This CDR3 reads CASSSGTDGVVDTQYF. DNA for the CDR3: TGTGCCAGCAGTTCCGGGACTGACGGAGTTGTGGATACGCAGTATTTT.

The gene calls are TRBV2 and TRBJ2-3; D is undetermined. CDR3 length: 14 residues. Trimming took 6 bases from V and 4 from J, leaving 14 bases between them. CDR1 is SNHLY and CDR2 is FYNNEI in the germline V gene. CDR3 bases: TGTGCCAGCAGGGACCCCGGGTCAGCAGATACGCAGTATTTT. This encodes CASRDPGSADTQYF.

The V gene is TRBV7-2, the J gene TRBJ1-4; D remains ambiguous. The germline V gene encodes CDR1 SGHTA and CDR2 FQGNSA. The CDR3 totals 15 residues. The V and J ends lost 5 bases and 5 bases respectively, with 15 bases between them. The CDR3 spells CASSPAPGRNEKLFF. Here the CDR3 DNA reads TGTGCCAGCAGCCCCGCTCCGGGGAGGAATGAAAAACTGTTTTTT.